The 27 T cell receptor beta chains in this list originate from one sample, sequenced in a study of graft-versus-host responses after intestinal transplantation. Their antigens are not known. Assay used: immunoSEQ multiplex PCR; TCRdb lists only in-frame clones, some missing. This table holds tens of thousands of clones, 85% to 95% found once. The sequencing used unstimulated CD8+ T cells sorted from spleen or lymph node cells, collected before transplant. The source is a human donor who was the organ donor for an intestinal transplant.

The DNA for the CDR3 is TGTGCCAGCAGTTTATTAGCGGCAACCTACGAGCAGTACTTC. The encoded protein is CASSLLAATYEQYF. The chain employs TRBV27 and TRBJ2-5; D is perhaps TRBD2 (6 bases). The J call may be mistaken, given a closer DNA end match to TRBJ2-7. This CDR3 has 14 amino acids. Germline V gene data show CDR1 as MNHEY and CDR2 as SMNVEV (reference sequence).

In its sample, this clone was seen once. V gene TRBV7-9 combines with J gene TRBJ1-4; weak D call: TRBD1 (6 bases). The CDR3 totals 15 residues. Trimming stripped 1 base from V and 4 bases from J, with 10 bases between. Looked up from germline, CDR1 is SEHNR and CDR2 is FQNEAQ (reference sequence). CDR3 region: CASSLERGNNEKLFF. DNA of the CDR3: TGTGCCAGCAGCTTAGAGAGGGGGAATAATGAAAAACTGTTTTTT.

The V gene is TRBV19, the J gene TRBJ1-1, with no clear D. V lost 3 bases to trimming and J lost 5 bases, with 10 bases between them. The CDR3 sequence is 13 residues long. Germline lookup yields CDR1 LNHDA and CDR2 SQIVND (reference sequence). In nucleotides, the CDR3 is TGTGCCAGTAGTATCTTGGTGGGGACTGAAGCTTTCTTT. Protein: CASSILVGTEAFF. The full variable domain, rest sourced from reference TRBV19 and TRBJ1-1, is DGGITQSPKYLFRKEGQNVTLSCEQNLNHDAMYWYRQDPGQGLRLIYYSQIVNDFQKGDIAEGYSVSREKKESFPLTVTSAQKNPTAFYLCASSILVGTEAFFGQGTRLTVV.

This chain uses TRBV5-1 with TRBJ2-2; TRBD2 might be the D (7 bases). V was pared by 0 bases and J by 8 bases, with 11 bases between. This CDR3 is 14 amino acids long. In germline, CDR1 is SGHRS, CDR2 YFSETQ. The CDR3 DNA reads as TGCGCCAGCAGCTTGGCGGGGGGCTCGGGGGAGCTGTTTTTT. Translating it yields CASSLAGGSGELFF.

The genes are TRBV6-1 and TRBJ2-1, with D tentatively TRBD1 (6 bases). Trimming pared 2 bases from V and 7 bases from J, leaving 18 bases between. Germline V gene sequence: CDR1 MNHNS, CDR2 SASEGT. This CDR3 has 16 residues. This chain's CDR3 is CASSEIFTGSRNEQFF. In DNA, the CDR3 is TGTGCCAGCAGTGAAATTTTCACAGGGTCCCGGAATGAGCAGTTCTTC.

CDR3 residues: CASSFGTLYEQYF. CDR3 nucleotide sequence: TGTGCCAGCAGCTTCGGCACACTGTACGAGCAGTACTTC. V is TRBV5-6 and J is TRBJ2-7; D unresolved. The CDR3 has 13 amino acids. CDR1 is SGHDT and CDR2 is YYEEEE in the germline V gene. V was clipped by 2 bases and J by 4 bases, with 10 bases between them.

This rearrangement joins TRBV2 to TRBJ2-3, with D tentatively TRBD1 (6 bases). This CDR3 spans 15 amino acids. Trimming took 6 bases from V and 5 from J, leaving 18 bases between them. CDR1 is SNHLY, CDR2 FYNNEI, per germline. CDR3 nucleotides: TGTGCCAGCAGGGGGCTAAGGGGGTCAGGAGATACGCAGTATTTT. Residues: CASRGLRGSGDTQYF.

The rearrangement links TRBV5-1 to TRBJ1-1, with 9 bases aligning to TRBD1. The CDR3 sequence is 15 residues long. The germline CDR1 and CDR2 sequences are SGHRS and YFSETQ. After removal of 4 bases from V and 1 base from J, the junction contained 5 bases not matched to a gene. The CDR3 coding sequence is TGCGCCAGCAGCCATCCGGGACAGGGGAACACTGAAGCTTTCTTT. Translated, it gives CASSHPGQGNTEAFF.

The rearrangement joins TRBV6-5 to TRBJ1-5, with TRBD1 identical over 7 bases. This CDR3 contains 12 residues. V trimming: 11 bases; J trimming: 2 bases; junction bases outside the gene matches: 3. Germline assignment: CDR1 MNHEY and CDR2 SVGAGI. CDR3 bases: TGTGCCCAGGGGGTCGGCAATCAGCCCCAGCATTTT. This encodes CAQGVGNQPQHF.

The rearrangement joins TRBV9 to TRBJ2-2, with TRBD2 as a possible D gene (5 bases). Trimming removed 0 bases from V and 4 bases from J, with 10 bases in between. This CDR3 has 15 residues. The V gene's germline CDR1 is SGDLS and CDR2 YYNGEE. CDR3 DNA sequence: TGTGCCAGCAGCGTAGAAGAAGGGAGCACCGGGGAGCTGTTTTTT. Translation gives CASSVEEGSTGELFF.

The V gene is TRBV4-3, the J gene TRBJ1-5; maybe TRBD1 (6 bases). Per the germline V gene, CDR1 is LGHNA and CDR2 is YSLEER. V was trimmed by 0 bases and J by 3 bases, leaving 15 bases between them. CDR3 length: 17 residues. CDR3 bases: TGCGCCAGCAGCCAAGATCGACCAGGGGCGTACAATCAGCCCCAGCATTTT. Protein: CASSQDRPGAYNQPQHF.

V usage is TRBV25-1 and J usage is TRBJ2-1; 7 nucleotides agree with TRBD1. CDR1 and CDR2 from the germline V gene are MGHDK and SYGVNS. After removal of 6 bases from V and 5 bases from J, the junction contained 10 bases not matched to a gene. This CDR3 is built from 15 residues. For the CDR3, the DNA is TGTGCCAGCAGCGGCTGGACAGGCAATAACAATGAGCAGTTCTTC. It codes for CASSGWTGNNNEQFF.

This chain links TRBV4-1 with TRBJ1-2; D unclear. This CDR3 comprises 15 residues. The V gene's germline CDR1 is MGHRA and CDR2 YSYEKL. Trimming cost V 4 bases and J 7 bases, with 19 bases left between them. CDR3 bases: TGCGCCAGCAGCCCTCACAATTTCGACGGCGGTGGCTACACCTTC. Protein product: CASSPHNFDGGGYTF.

This CDR3 is CASSFGATVDHSGNTIYF. The CDR3 DNA reads TGTGCCAGCAGTTTCGGGGCCACCGTCGATCACTCTGGAAACACCATATATTTT. This chain links TRBV28 with TRBJ1-3, with D tentatively TRBD1 (5 bases). Germline CDR1 and CDR2: MDHEN and SYDVKM. The ends were cut back, 3 bases at V and 0 bases at J, with 18 bases in the middle. This CDR3 is built from 18 residues.

This chain joins TRBV4-3 and TRBJ2-5; TRBD2 matches at 11 bases. CDR1 and CDR2 from the germline V gene are LGHNA and YSLEER. This CDR3 spans 19 amino acids. Unmatched junction bases numbered 16, after V lost 0 bases and J lost 7 bases. The CDR3 DNA follows: TGCGCCAGCAGCCAAGATTTTCAGTGGGCTAGCGGGGGGTTAGCGACCCAGTACTTC. Protein: CASSQDFQWASGGLATQYF.

V is TRBV27 and J is TRBJ1-4, with 7 bases matching TRBD1. The CDR3 contains 15 residues. With V trimmed by 5 bases and J by 6 bases, 9 bases remained unmatched. CDR1 and CDR2 from the germline V gene are MNHEY and SMNVEV (reference sequence). CDR3 protein: CASSGKGAAYEKLFF. The CDR3, as DNA: TGTGCCAGCAGTGGGAAGGGGGCGGCTTATGAAAAACTGTTTTTT.

V usage is TRBV9 and J usage is TRBJ2-7, with 13 bases identical to TRBD2. The CDR3 totals 15 residues. The germline CDR1 and CDR2 sequences are SGDLS and YYNGEE. With 0 bases clipped from V and 5 bases from J, the junction kept 2 bases outside the gene matches. In DNA, the CDR3 is TGTGCCAGCAGCGTAGCCACTAGCGGGGGGGACGAGCAGTACTTC. It codes for CASSVATSGGDEQYF.

This clone was seen a few times. V gene TRBV19 combines with J gene TRBJ2-7, with 7 positions matching TRBD1. The germline CDR1 and CDR2 sequences are LNHDA and SQIVND (reference sequence). This CDR3 is 13 amino acids long. J lost 0 bases, V lost 10 bases, and 6 bases had no gene match. CDR3 in amino acids: CATADRLSYEQYF. As DNA, the CDR3 is TGTGCCACCGCGGACAGGCTCTCCTACGAGCAGTACTTC.

This clone came up once. J is TRBJ2-5 and V is TRBV6-1; 10 bases fit TRBD1. The assigned J gene may be wrong: the sequence end matches TRBJ2-7 better. The CDR3 sequence is 13 residues long. The germline gives CDR1 MNHNS, CDR2 SASEGT. The CDR3: CASRGTGVYEQYF. DNA of the CDR3: TGTGCCAGCAGAGGGACAGGGGTCTACGAGCAGTACTTC.

The J gene is TRBJ1-2, the V gene TRBV30, with TRBD1 matching 8 bases. V shed 4 bases, J shed 4 bases, and the junction held 5 bases outside the gene matches. The V gene's germline CDR1 is GTSNPN and CDR2 SVGIG (reference sequence). This CDR3 comprises 13 residues. The DNA for the CDR3 is TGTGCCTGGACTACGGGACAGGCCTATGGCTACACCTTC. Protein product: CAWTTGQAYGYTF. Full variable domain (outside the CDR3, taken from reference TRBV30 and TRBJ1-2): SQTIHQWPATLVQPVGSPLSLECTVEGTSNPNLYWYRQAAGRGLQLLFYSVGIGQISSEVPQNLSASRPQDRQFILSSKKLLLSDSGFYLCAWTTGQAYGYTFGSGTRLTVV.

The chain joins TRBV13 to TRBJ2-3, with TRBD2 matching over 7 bases. Germline V gene sequence: CDR1 PRHDT, CDR2 FYEKMQ (reference sequence). The J segment lost 2 bases and the V segment lost 8 bases, leaving 7 bases of the junction unmatched. The CDR3 sequence is 14 residues long. The CDR3 sequence is CASGAGLDTDTQYF. The DNA for the CDR3 is TGTGCCAGCGGGGCCGGACTAGACACAGATACGCAGTATTTT.

This CDR3 is CASSLNFGRTNSYEQYF. CDR3 nucleotide sequence: TGTGCCAGCAGCTTAAATTTCGGGCGGACGAACTCCTACGAGCAGTACTTC. V is TRBV7-3 and J is TRBJ2-7, with D hard to call. Trimming removed 1 base at V and 0 bases at J, with 16 bases between. Per the germline V gene, CDR1 is SGHTA and CDR2 is FQGTGA. The CDR3 contains 17 residues. The full variable domain, rest sourced from reference TRBV7-3 and TRBJ2-7, is GAGVSQTPSNKVTEKGKYVELRCDPISGHTALYWYRQSLGQGPEFLIYFQGTGAADDSGLPNDRFFAVRPEGSVSTLKIQRTERGDSAVYLCASSLNFGRTNSYEQYFGPGTRLTVT.

This sequence joins TRBV5-1 and TRBJ2-1; 10 bases line up with TRBD2. With V trimmed by 3 bases and J by 2 bases, 8 bases remained unmatched. Germline V gene data show CDR1 as SGHRS and CDR2 as YFSETQ. The CDR3 is 17 residues long. Written as DNA, the CDR3 is TGCGCCAGCAGCTCGGCGGCTAGCGGGGGAACCTACAATGAGCAGTTCTTC. Residues: CASSSAASGGTYNEQFF.

The V and J genes are TRBV18 and TRBJ1-1; possibly TRBD1 for D (6 bases). With 0 bases removed from V and 8 bases from J, the gap between germline ends came to 10 bases. CDR1 and CDR2 from the germline V gene are KGHSH and LQKENI. CDR3 length: 13 amino acids. CDR3 protein: CASSPPGGREAFF. Written as DNA, the CDR3 is TGTGCCAGCTCACCACCAGGGGGGCGCGAAGCTTTCTTT.

The chain employs TRBV14 and TRBJ1-2; 7 nucleotides line up with TRBD1. V was pared by 5 bases and J by 4 bases, with 7 bases of the junction left unmatched. This CDR3 is built from 14 residues. In germline, CDR1 is SGHDN, CDR2 FVKESK. As DNA, the CDR3 is TGTGCCAGCAGCAAGACAGGGTTAGGCTATGGCTACACCTTC. It encodes CASSKTGLGYGYTF.

The chain recombines TRBV29-1 with TRBJ2-7; a weak D match, TRBD1 (6 bases). The V end lost 0 bases, the J end lost 2 bases, and 17 bases lay between the germline ends. This CDR3 is 16 amino acids long. Germline loops: CDR1 SQVTM, CDR2 ANQGSEA. CDR3 residues: CSVEDLQGKNTYEQYF. CDR3 bases: TGCAGCGTTGAAGACCTACAGGGTAAGAACACCTACGAGCAGTACTTC.

The chain links TRBV28 to TRBJ2-3, with 7 bases fitting TRBD1. This CDR3 spans 16 amino acids. Trimming at V came to 5 bases and at J to 4 bases, leaving 12 bases not matched to a gene. Germline V gene data show CDR1 as MDHEN and CDR2 as SYDVKM. In nucleotides, the CDR3 is TGTGCCAGCAGTGCACAAATCGACAGGGACCCAGATACGCAGTATTTT. Encoded protein: CASSAQIDRDPDTQYF.